This T cell receptor (beta chain) was sequenced during a study of T-cell reconstitution after alpha-beta-depleted transplantation in children. Unique molecular identifiers featured in how the TCRbeta library was prepared. TCRdb reanalysed the PCR reads using MiXCR and keeps one entry per CDR3 protein. The table includes about 210,000 distinct CDR3 sequences, approximately 15% detected once. Turning to this clonotype: As yet, its antigen is unknown.

Overall study results and limits: Surviving recipient cells, namely T cells and thymic progenitors, were the source of high day-60 TCRbeta diversity in some patients. From newly produced T cells came most of the T-cell counts and diversity one year after transplant. Reportedly, only several hundred clones from non-depleted graft cells drove alpha-beta T-cell counts at about two months.

The CDR3 runs to 14 residues. The V and J ends lost 3 bases and 4 bases respectively, with 13 bases between them. In germline, CDR1 is DFQATT, CDR2 SNEGSKA (reference sequence). The rearrangement uses TRBV20-1 and TRBJ1-5, with D unclear. This clonotype originated in a male patient aged 2-15 years who had a stem cell transplant for acute lymphoblastic leukemia, so the T cells may come from the graft donor. The sequencing used PBMCs, mostly from graft donor cells, collected 360 days after TCRalphabeta/CD19-depleted stem cell transplant. The CDR3 protein is CSASRRRGNQPQHF. The CDR3 DNA follows: TGCAGTGCTAGTAGGCGTCGAGGGAATCAGCCCCAGCATTTT.